Each of the 14 T cell receptor beta chains below was sequenced from the same sample in a study of CD4 and CD8 cells across lung adenocarcinoma regions. TCRdb redid the calling of the PCR reads with MiXCR, one entry per CDR3 protein. There are some 22,000 distinct CDR3 sequences in the sample; 52% occur only once, and 20% to 25% lies in the top ten. The sample consisted of CD4+ T cells from the center of a lung tumor. All receptors derive from a male donor with lung adenocarcinoma. The CD4 and CD8 labels of this study may be unreliable.

This clonotype is a singleton in its sample. One end of the junction fails to match germline, which may point to a read error. V is TRBV6-1 and J is TRBJ2-3; D is ambiguous. Germline V gene data show CDR1 as MNHNS and CDR2 as SASEGT. The CDR3 has 15 residues. CDR3 in amino acids: CASSVWPVATNAQYF. In DNA, the CDR3 is TGTGCCAGCAGTGTCTGGCCTGTGGCCACAAATGCGCAGTACTTT.

This clonotype has just one count. A junction boundary mismatches the germline segment, possibly from a read error. V usage is TRBV6-5 and J usage is TRBJ2-1, with D perhaps TRBD1 or TRBD2 (5 bases each). The CDR3 has 14 amino acids. The germline V gene encodes CDR1 MNHEY and CDR2 SVGAGI. CDR3 in amino acids: CASSYSVGENEQYF. In DNA, the CDR3 is TGTGCCAGCAGTTACTCGGTGGGGGAGAATGAGCAGTATTTC.

The chain links TRBV6-1 to TRBJ2-2, with a possible D match to TRBD1 (6 bases). The end of the DNA fits TRBJ2-3 better, so the J call may be wrong. CDR1 and CDR2 from the germline V gene are MNHNS and SASEGT. CDR3 length equals 15 residues. In DNA, the CDR3 is TGTGCCAGGAGCCTCCAGGCCGTAATCACAGGGAAGCAGTATTTT. It specifies CARSLQAVITGKQYF.

Comment on this clonotype: A junction end diverges from the germline sequence, so it may reflect a read error. V usage is TRBV10-3 and J usage is TRBJ2-3; D gene unclear. CDR1 and CDR2 from the germline V gene are ENHRY and SYGVKD. The CDR3 runs to 15 residues. In DNA, the CDR3 is TGTGCCACCTCGTACCAGGATGTGAGCACAGATACGCAGTTTTTT. This sequence encodes CATSYQDVSTDTQFF.

The chain couples TRBV5-1 to TRBJ2-3, with 10 bases that match TRBD2. The J call is in doubt because the DNA end fits TRBJ2-5 better. CDR1 is SGHRS, CDR2 YFSETQ, per germline. This CDR3 is built from 15 residues. As DNA, the CDR3 is TGCGCCAGCAGGCTAAGGACTAGCGGTACAGGGACCCAGTACTTC. Translation gives CASRLRTSGTGTQYF.

In regard to this clonotype: An end of the junction differs from the germline gene, which may be a read error. Here the CDR3 DNA reads TGCGCCAGCAGGACCGGGACGGCCGGGGCTAGCGGTAGAGAAGATACGCAGTATTTC. This codes for CASRTGTAGASGREDTQYF. The rearrangement uses TRBV10-2 and TRBJ2-3; 7 nucleotides agree with TRBD2. This CDR3 spans 19 amino acids. Germline CDR1 is WSHSY and CDR2 is SAAADI.

In its sample, this clonotype was seen once. This rearrangement joins TRBV6-5 to TRBJ2-1; maybe TRBD1 (6 bases). Deletions cut 1 base from V and 9 bases from J, with 19 bases between. CDR3 length: 16 amino acids. Germline V gene data show CDR1 as MNHEY and CDR2 as SVGAGI. The CDR3 protein is CASSYYPPPGAVEQFF. As DNA, the CDR3 is TGTGCCAGCAGTTACTACCCCCCCCCAGGGGCGGTTGAGCAGTTCTTC.

The rearrangement joins TRBV10-1 to TRBJ2-3, with 10 bases fitting TRBD2. Gene TRBJ2-7 matches the end of the DNA better, so the J call may be wrong. The germline V gene encodes CDR1 WNHNN and CDR2 SYGVQD (reference sequence). This CDR3 has 17 residues. CDR3 protein: CASSEGAGGSEEDTQYF. CDR3 in DNA: TGCGCCAGCAGTGAGGGAGCGGGAGGGAGTGAGGAAGATACGCAGTACTTC.

J is TRBJ2-4 and V is TRBV6-1, with 10 bases fitting TRBD2. Germline V CDR1 and CDR2: MNHNS, SASEGT. This CDR3 contains 15 residues. Trimming took 4 bases from V and 13 from J; bases not matched to a gene: 13. CDR3 in amino acids: CASSVGASGRDTQYF. DNA of the CDR3: TGTGCCAGCAGTGTAGGGGCTAGCGGGAGAGACACCCAGTACTTC.

Only a few counts were recorded for this clonotype. The rearrangement joins TRBV20-1 to TRBJ2-1; either TRBD1 or TRBD2 may supply D (5 bases each). The DNA matches TRBJ2-5 better at its end, which makes the J call doubtful. The CDR3 extends over 11 amino acids. The germline V gene has CDR1 DFQATT and CDR2 SNEGSKA (reference sequence). CDR3 amino acids: CSARGPSTQYF. Written as DNA, the CDR3 is TGCAGTGCTAGGGGACCGTCGACCCAGTACTTC.

This clonotype has only one observation. The genes are TRBV6-1 and TRBJ2-3, with 7 bases aligning to TRBD2. The CDR3 is 15 residues long. Germline CDR1 reads MNHNS; CDR2 reads SASEGT. The trim removed 9 bases at V and 9 bases at J, leaving 18 bases unmatched. CDR3 in DNA: TGTGCCAGGGGCCTAGTGGCGGGAGAACACGAGACGCAGTATTTT. Its protein is CARGLVAGEHETQYF.

The chain employs TRBV18 and TRBJ1-1; 10 nucleotides line up with TRBD1. Germline lookup yields CDR1 KGHSH and CDR2 LQKENI. V shed 6 bases, J shed 5 bases, and the junction held 6 bases outside the gene matches. CDR3 length equals 14 residues. The DNA of the CDR3 is TGTGCCAGCTCCCGAGGACAGGGGGAGACTGAAGCTTTCTTT. Residues: CASSRGQGETEAFF. Filled out from reference TRBV18 and TRBJ1-1, the complete variable domain reads NAGVMQNPRHLVRRRGQEARLRCSPMKGHSHVYWYRQLPEEGLKFMVYLQKENIIDESGMPKERFSAEFPKEGPSILRIQQVVRGDSAAYFCASSRGQGETEAFFGQGTRLTVV.

This clonotype was seen a handful of times. The V gene is TRBV6-5, the J gene TRBJ2-1; 7 bases line up with TRBD1. The better agreement between TRBJ2-5 and the DNA end casts doubt on the J call. Germline V CDR1 and CDR2: MNHEY, SVGAGI. The CDR3 covers 18 residues. CDR3 nucleotides: TGTGCCAGCAGTTACTCAATTAACGACAGGGTCGTCCGAGGGACCCAGTACTTC. Protein product: CASSYSINDRVVRGTQYF.

This clonotype was found a few times. The rearrangement joins TRBV24-1 to TRBJ2-3, with D possibly being TRBD2 (7 bases). The V end was cut by 7 bases, the J end by 4 bases, with 14 bases between. The CDR3 spans 14 residues. Germline V CDR1 and CDR2: KGHDR, SFDVKD. The CDR3: CATSPRGAADTQYF. CDR3 DNA sequence: TGTGCCACCAGCCCTCGGGGGGCAGCAGATACGCAGTATTTT.